This TCR beta chain was obtained from a study of shared clonotypes between healthy human individuals (dated by TCRdb to the early 2020s). At the level of the whole study: The cohort comprised a couple of women and a few men aged 18 to 49 years. To increase sequencing depth and limit assay-specific biases, TCR repertoire library preparation and sequencing were carried out by different laboratories using diverse techniques. Between about 0.85 and 9.5 billion PBMCs per donor were obtained by leukapheresis. For each donor, three plates each were used for CD4 naive and CD4 memory, two plates were used for CD8 naive, and one plate was used for CD8 memory. To estimate repertoire size and how much clonotype sharing occurs between individuals, the study deeply sequenced the blood TCR repertoires of five healthy adults.

The CDR1 and CDR2 encoded by the germline V gene are SGHTS and YDEGEE. V and J are trimmed by 6 bases and 0 bases, and the gene matches miss 16 bases of the junction. From the cysteine up to the phenylalanine, the CDR3 has a length of 18 residues. Kept here is only the CDR3 DNA, which spans 54 bases and is read in frame from base 1. The paper as a whole reports these results and caveats: About 5% of naive CD4, roughly 3.6% of naive CD8, approximately 2.2% of memory CD4, and less than 0.45% of memory CD8 clonotypes were shared across a handful of donors. Larger estimated clonotype richness was generally found for naive subsets than for memory subsets. Sampling was restricted to blood, and TCR repertoires in tissue are likely to differ from TCR repertoires in blood. The small number of donors limited the genetic and exposure-history diversity represented. Compared with non-shared clonotypes, the clonotypes found in all four sorted-subset donors had higher generation probabilities. Based on pairwise subsampling, the degree of clonotype sharing among donors was expected to be affected by sequencing depth. Incomplete sequencing was indicated by rarefaction of sorted-subset datasets, despite the large sequencing depth.

Concerning this clone itself: Its binding antigen is unknown. Base qualities were left out, and no much larger clone turns up one base away.

Using the deep immunoSEQ assay, multiplex PCR amplified TCR CDR3 regions from genomic DNA. Extracted genomic DNA from each cell subset was spread evenly across all wells of several immunoSEQ 96-well plates, with each plate serving as a replicate. For sorted subsets, each replicate PCR was loaded with 200 ng genomic DNA, equivalent to 30,000 to 35,000 T cell genomes. Purified libraries were quantified with a Qubit 3.0 fluorometer, sized on a Bioanalyzer 2100, and re-quantified with the KAPA Library Quantification kit. Every immunoSEQ 96-well plate was sequenced on a dedicated single-read 150-cycle Illumina NextSeq 550 flow cell. As for the authors' bioinformatics: Because the immunoSEQ output held only junctional sequences and lacked quality scores, the filtering could not match the filtering applied to full-length reads. Sequences were annotated with PyIR, a Python wrapper for IgBLAST v1.9, and V/J genes and CDR3 were assigned using IMGT germline references. Reads with weak V/J assignments (E-value above 1e-6), missing CDR3, stop codons, out-of-frame junctions, or ambiguous translated residues were removed. A V3J clonotype was defined by an identical inferred V gene, J gene, and CDR3 amino acid sequence. To compute the percentage overlap between repertoires, the number of shared unique clonotypes was divided by the size of the smaller repertoire. RTK rarefaction, the Chao1 estimator, and Recon v2.1 estimates of unobserved clonotypes were used to assess repertoire richness. OLGA was used to compute generation probabilities for all TCRbeta clonotypes that the gDNA method yielded from a few donors. Drawn from immuneACCESS, this table holds only the in-frame rearrangements with V and J called that TCRdb kept. Clones are partly lost; checked studies trace under half to an unresolved V gene and leave the rest unexplained. D and trimming were read from the DNA, whereas the V and J calls and clone size are those reported in that table. The sample has approximately 720,000 clones on record, about three quarters of them singletons. Around 2% of the sample goes to the ten largest clones.

The donors were healthy, HIV-negative adults with no recently reported acute infections or vaccinations. Only Caucasian adults living in Nashville, Tennessee, USA were represented among the donors. CD4+ T cells were enriched by magnetic negative selection; naive cells were then positively selected on CD45RA, and the negative fraction formed the memory subset. Blood was obtained by leukapheresis, after which PBMCs were separated by Ficoll-Histopaque density gradient centrifugation and cryopreserved in liquid nitrogen vapor phase. Analytical flow cytometry was used to check the purity and quantity of every magnetically sorted T cell population. Each sorted fraction had its genomic DNA isolated and then quantified by UV absorbance on a Nanodrop 2000c.

The chain is assembled from TRBV5-8 and TRBJ2-3, and 7 junction bases match TRBD2. The receptor comes from a woman in her twenties or thirties in good health. The sequenced sample was memory CD4+ T cells sorted from blood. The sample's cell subset or site, from its label and the paper: CD45RA-negative fraction. The DNA sequence is as follows: TGTGCCAGCACCCTGTGGGAGGGCGCAGGTCTTAGCACAGATACGCAGTATTTT. It specifies CASTLWEGAGLSTDTQYF.